These 8 T cell receptor beta chains share one sample of origin, sequenced in a study of T-cell memory formation after mild COVID-19. TCRdb reanalysed the 5' RACE reads using MiXCR and keeps one entry per CDR3 protein. The sample includes around 340,000 distinct CDR3 sequences, about an eighth of them seen just once. The sequencing input was PBMCs or a T cell subset sorted from them (not recorded which). Every receptor here comes from a man between 18 and 29 years old who had mild COVID-19 (a few samples of this study predate the infection). Cell type and time point are not known.

This rearrangement joins TRBV28 to TRBJ2-7; D not certain. Germline values: CDR1 MDHEN, CDR2 SYDVKM. V was clipped by 6 bases and J by 2 bases, with 11 bases between them. This CDR3 spans 13 amino acids. CDR3 sequence reads: CASSLTLAYEQYV. CDR3 coding DNA: TGTGCCAGCAGCCTAACATTGGCCTACGAGCAGTACGTC.

The rearrangement links TRBV7-9 to TRBJ2-2; the D gene could be TRBD1 or TRBD2 (6 bases each). Trimming pared 8 bases from V and 4 bases from J, leaving 17 bases between. The CDR3 runs 15 residues. Germline CDR1 reads SEHNR; CDR2 reads FQNEAQ (reference sequence). The CDR3 protein is CASSSGGRGTGELFF. In nucleotides, the CDR3 is TGTGCCAGCTCTTCCGGGGGCCGCGGCACCGGGGAGCTGTTTTTT.

The gene calls are TRBV7-7 and TRBJ2-1; TRBD1 agrees at 10 bases. Germline values: CDR1 SSHAT, CDR2 FNYEAQ (reference sequence). The CDR3 length is 14 residues. Here the CDR3 reads CAVSRDRGDNEQFF. CDR3 DNA sequence: TGTGCGGTGTCCCGGGACAGGGGCGACAATGAGCAGTTCTTC.

This clonotype was seen only a few times. This rearrangement joins TRBV5-1 to TRBJ2-5; 11 positions match TRBD2. This CDR3 region has 14 residues. The V segment lost 6 bases and the J segment 3 bases; nucleotides outside the gene matches: 4. Germline V gene data show CDR1 as SGHRS and CDR2 as YFSETQ. CDR3 loop: CASNSGGGEETQYF. The CDR3, as DNA: TGCGCCAGCAATAGCGGGGGGGGAGAAGAGACCCAGTACTTC. The full variable domain, its missing parts supplied by reference TRBV5-1 and TRBJ2-5, is KAGVTQTPRYLIKTRGQQVTLSCSPISGHRSVSWYQQTPGQGLQFLFEYFSETQRNKGNFPGRFSGRQFSNSRSEMNVSTLELGDSALYLCASNSGGGEETQYFGPGTRLLVL.

This chain connects TRBV3-1 to TRBJ2-3; possibly TRBD1 or TRBD2 for D (5 bases each). Germline values: CDR1 LGHDT, CDR2 YNNKEL (reference sequence). The CDR3 runs 15 residues. V gave up 4 bases and J gave up 8 bases, with 19 bases separating them. The DNA for the CDR3 is TGTGCCAGCAGCCCCCCGTGGGGCCGAGAGGGTACGCAGTATTTT. Protein product: CASSPPWGREGTQYF.

The J gene is TRBJ2-3, the V gene TRBV27, with TRBD1 identical over 9 bases. Germline V gene sequence: CDR1 MNHEY, CDR2 SMNVEV (reference sequence). CDR3 length: 16 residues. The V and J ends lost 5 bases and 1 base, in that order; junction bases with no gene match: 7. In DNA form, the CDR3 reads TGTGCCAGCAGTACCACCGGGACAGGGCGCACAGATACGCAGTATTTT. Its protein is CASSTTGTGRTDTQYF.

CDR3 residues: CASSQHPVGLAGGPDPYEQYF. Here the CDR3 DNA reads TGCGCCAGCAGCCAACACCCGGTGGGCCTAGCGGGGGGGCCGGATCCTTACGAGCAGTACTTC. J is TRBJ2-7 and V is TRBV4-3; 12 bases line up with TRBD2. Germline assignment: CDR1 LGHNA and CDR2 YSLEER. The J segment lost 4 bases and the V segment lost 2 bases, leaving 21 bases of the junction unmatched. The CDR3 consists of 21 residues.

The V call is TRBV28, the J call TRBJ1-2, with 8 positions matching TRBD1. This CDR3 region has 15 residues. V lost 2 bases to trimming and J lost 3 bases; unmatched junction nucleotides: 5. CDR1 is MDHEN, CDR2 SYDVKM, per germline. The CDR3 here is CASSLGQGRYYGYTF. The CDR3 DNA sequence: TGTGCCAGCAGTTTAGGACAGGGTCGATACTATGGCTACACCTTC.